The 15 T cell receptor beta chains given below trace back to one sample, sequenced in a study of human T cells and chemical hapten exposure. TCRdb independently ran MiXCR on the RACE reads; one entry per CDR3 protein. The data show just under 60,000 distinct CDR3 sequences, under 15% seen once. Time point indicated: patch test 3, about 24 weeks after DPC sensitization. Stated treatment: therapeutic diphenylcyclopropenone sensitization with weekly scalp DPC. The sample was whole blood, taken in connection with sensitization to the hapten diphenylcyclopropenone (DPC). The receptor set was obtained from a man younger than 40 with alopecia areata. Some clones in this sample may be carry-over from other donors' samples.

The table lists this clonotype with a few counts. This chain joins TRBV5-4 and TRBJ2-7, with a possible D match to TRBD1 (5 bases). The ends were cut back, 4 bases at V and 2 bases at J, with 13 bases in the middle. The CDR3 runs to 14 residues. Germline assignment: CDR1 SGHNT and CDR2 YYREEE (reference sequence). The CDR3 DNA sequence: TGTGCCAGCAGCCTCTCGACAGCCACCTACGAGCAGTACTTC. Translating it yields CASSLSTATYEQYF.

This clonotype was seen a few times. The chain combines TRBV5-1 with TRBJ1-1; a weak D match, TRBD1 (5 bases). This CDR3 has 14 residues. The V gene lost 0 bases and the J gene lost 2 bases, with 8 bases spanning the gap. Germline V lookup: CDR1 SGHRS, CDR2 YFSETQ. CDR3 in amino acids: CASSLETVNTEAFF. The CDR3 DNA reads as TGCGCCAGCAGCTTGGAGACAGTTAACACTGAAGCTTTCTTT.

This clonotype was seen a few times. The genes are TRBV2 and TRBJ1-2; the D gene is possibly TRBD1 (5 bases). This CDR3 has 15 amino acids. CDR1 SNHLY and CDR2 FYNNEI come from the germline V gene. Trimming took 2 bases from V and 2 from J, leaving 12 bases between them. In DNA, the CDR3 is TGTGCCAGCAGTGAATCGCAGGGTGCAAACTATGGCTACACCTTC. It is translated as CASSESQGANYGYTF.

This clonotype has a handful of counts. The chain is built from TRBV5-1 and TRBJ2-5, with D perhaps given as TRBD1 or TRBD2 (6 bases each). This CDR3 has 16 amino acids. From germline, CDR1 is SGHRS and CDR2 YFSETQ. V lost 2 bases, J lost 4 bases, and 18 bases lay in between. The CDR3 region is CASSFSPGALPETQYF. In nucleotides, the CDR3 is TGCGCCAGCAGCTTTTCCCCGGGGGCCCTCCCAGAGACCCAGTACTTC.

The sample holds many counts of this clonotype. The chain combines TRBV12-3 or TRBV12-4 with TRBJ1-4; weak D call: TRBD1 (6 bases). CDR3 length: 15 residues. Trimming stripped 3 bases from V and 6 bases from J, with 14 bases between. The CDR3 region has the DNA TGTGCCAGCAGTTTTGGGCCAGGGGCGGATGAAAAACTGTTTTTT. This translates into CASSFGPGADEKLFF.

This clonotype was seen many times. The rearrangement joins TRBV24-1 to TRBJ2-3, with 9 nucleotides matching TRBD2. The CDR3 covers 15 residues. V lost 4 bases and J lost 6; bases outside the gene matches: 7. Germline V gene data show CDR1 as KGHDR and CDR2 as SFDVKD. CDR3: CATSDIAGVADTQYF. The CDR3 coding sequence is TGTGCCACCAGTGACATAGCGGGGGTCGCGGATACGCAGTATTTT.

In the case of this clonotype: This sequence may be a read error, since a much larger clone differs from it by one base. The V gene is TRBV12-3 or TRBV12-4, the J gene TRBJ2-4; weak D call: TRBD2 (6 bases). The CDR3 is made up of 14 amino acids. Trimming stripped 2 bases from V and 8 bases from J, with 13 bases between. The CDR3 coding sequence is TGTGCCAGCAGTTTACCCCCCGGAGGGGACATTCAGTACTTC. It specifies CASSLPPGGDIQYF.

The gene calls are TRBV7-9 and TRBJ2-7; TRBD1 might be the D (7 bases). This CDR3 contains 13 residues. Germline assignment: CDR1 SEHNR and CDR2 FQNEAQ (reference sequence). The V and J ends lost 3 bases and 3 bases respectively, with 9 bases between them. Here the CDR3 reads CASSFRGDYEQYF. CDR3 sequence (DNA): TGTGCCAGCAGCTTCAGGGGGGACTACGAGCAGTACTTC.

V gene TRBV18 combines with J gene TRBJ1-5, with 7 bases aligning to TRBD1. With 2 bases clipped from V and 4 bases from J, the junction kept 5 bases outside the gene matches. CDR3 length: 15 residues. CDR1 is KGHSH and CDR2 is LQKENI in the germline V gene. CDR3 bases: TGTGCCAGCTCACCAGAGGGGGCTTGGAATCAGCCCCAGCATTTT. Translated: CASSPEGAWNQPQHF.

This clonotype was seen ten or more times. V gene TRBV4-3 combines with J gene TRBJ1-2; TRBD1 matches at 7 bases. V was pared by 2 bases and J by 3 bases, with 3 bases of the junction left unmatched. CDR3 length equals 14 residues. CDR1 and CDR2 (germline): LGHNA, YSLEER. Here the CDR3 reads CASSQNRGDYGYTF. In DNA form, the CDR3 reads TGCGCCAGCAGCCAAAACAGGGGTGACTATGGCTACACCTTC.

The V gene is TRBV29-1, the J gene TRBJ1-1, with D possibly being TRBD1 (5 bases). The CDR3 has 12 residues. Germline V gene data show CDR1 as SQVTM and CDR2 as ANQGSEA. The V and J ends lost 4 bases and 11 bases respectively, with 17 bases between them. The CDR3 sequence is CSVGPGGKSAFF. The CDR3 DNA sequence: TGCAGCGTTGGACCGGGGGGTAAGAGCGCTTTCTTT.

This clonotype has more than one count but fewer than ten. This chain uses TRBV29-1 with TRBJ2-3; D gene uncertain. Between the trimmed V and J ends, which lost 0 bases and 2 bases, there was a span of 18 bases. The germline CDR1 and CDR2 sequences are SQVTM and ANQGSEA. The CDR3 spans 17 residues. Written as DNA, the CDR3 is TGCAGCGTTGAAGATTCACCCGGGTTGGGATACACAGATACGCAGTATTTT. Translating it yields CSVEDSPGLGYTDTQYF.

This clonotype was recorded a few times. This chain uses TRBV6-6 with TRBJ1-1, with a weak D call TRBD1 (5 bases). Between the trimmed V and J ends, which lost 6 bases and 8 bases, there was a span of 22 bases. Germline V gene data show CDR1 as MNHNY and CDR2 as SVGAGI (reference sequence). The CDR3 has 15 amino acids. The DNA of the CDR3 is TGTGCCAGCAGCCGTGGGCAGGCCGCCAACAGGGAAGCTTTCTTT. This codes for CASSRGQAANREAFF.

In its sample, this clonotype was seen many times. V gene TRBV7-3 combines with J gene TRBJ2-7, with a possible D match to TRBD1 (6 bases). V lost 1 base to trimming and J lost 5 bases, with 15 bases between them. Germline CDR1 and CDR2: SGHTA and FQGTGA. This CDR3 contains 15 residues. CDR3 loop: CASSLNRDKKHEQYF. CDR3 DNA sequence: TGTGCCAGCAGCTTAAACCGGGACAAAAAGCACGAGCAGTACTTC.

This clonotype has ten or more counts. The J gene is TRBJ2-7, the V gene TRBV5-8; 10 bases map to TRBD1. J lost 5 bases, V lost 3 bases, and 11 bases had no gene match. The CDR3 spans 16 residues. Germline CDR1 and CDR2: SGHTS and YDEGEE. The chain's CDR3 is CASSSLPGQGPHEQYF. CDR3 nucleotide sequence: TGTGCCAGCAGCTCACTCCCGGGACAGGGGCCCCACGAGCAGTACTTC.